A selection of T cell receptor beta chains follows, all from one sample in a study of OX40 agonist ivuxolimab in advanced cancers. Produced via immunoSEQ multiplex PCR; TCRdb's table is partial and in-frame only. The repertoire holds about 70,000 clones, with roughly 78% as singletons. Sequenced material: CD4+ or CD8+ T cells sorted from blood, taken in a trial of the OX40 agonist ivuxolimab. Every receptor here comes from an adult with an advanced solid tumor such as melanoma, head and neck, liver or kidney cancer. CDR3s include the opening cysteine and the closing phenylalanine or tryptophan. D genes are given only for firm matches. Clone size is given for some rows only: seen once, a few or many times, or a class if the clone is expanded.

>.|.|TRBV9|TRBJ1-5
TGTGCCAGCAGCGTTACTGGCGGGAGCAATCAGCCCCAGCATTTT
CASSVTGGSNQPQHF
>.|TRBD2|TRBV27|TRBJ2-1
TGTGCCAGCAGTTTATCGATATGGGGGCTAGCGGGGTCCAATGAGCAGTTCTTC
CASSLSIWGLAGSNEQFF
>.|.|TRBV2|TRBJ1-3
TGTGCCAGCTTGGCCGACTCTGGAAACACCATATATTTT
CASLADSGNTIYF
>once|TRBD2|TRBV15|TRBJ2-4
TGTGCCACCAGCAGAGGAGGGACTAGCGGGAGGCTAAACATTCAGTACTTC
CATSRGGTSGRLNIQYF
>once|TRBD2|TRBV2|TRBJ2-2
TGTGCCAGCAGGGGGGGGTCCACCGGGGAGCTGTTTTTT
CASRGGSTGELFF
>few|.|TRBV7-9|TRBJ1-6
TGTGCCAGCAGCTTAGCCCAAACATGGGCACCCCTCCACTTT
CASSLAQTWAPLHF
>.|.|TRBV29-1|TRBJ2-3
TGCAGCGTGGTGGGGCCTGGAGGGGGCACAGATACGCAGTATTTT
CSVVGPGGGTDTQYF
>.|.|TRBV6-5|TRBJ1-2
TGTGCCAGCAGTTACCGTCGGGAAGGGGGCTACACCTTC
CASSYRREGGYTF
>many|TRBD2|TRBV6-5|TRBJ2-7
TGTGCCAGCAGGTTAGCGGGGGGGCCTTTCGAGCAGTACTTC
CASRLAGGPFEQYF
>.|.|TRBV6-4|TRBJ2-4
TGTGCCAGCAGTGAGGGCAGGCCGAACCTCTTC
CASSEGRPNLF
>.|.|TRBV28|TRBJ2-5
TGTGCCAGCAGTCCCCCGAGGGGGAGCCAAGAGACCCAGTACTTC
CASSPPRGSQETQYF
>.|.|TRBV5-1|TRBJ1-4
TGCGCCAGCAGCTTTCAGGGAGGTGAAAAACTGTTTTTT
CASSFQGGEKLFF
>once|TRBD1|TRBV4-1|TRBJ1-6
TGCGCCAGCAGCCAAGAAAGGACAGGATTGAGAAATTCACCCCTCCACTTT
CASSQERTGLRNSPLHF
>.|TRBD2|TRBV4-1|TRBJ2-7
TGCGCCAGCAGCCACCCCGGGACTAGCGTCGCCTACGAGCAGTACTTC
CASSHPGTSVAYEQYF
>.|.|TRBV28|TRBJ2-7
TGTGCCAGCAGTTCACGACAGGTATACGAGCAGTACTTC
CASSSRQVYEQYF
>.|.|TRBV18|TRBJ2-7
TGTGCCAGCTCACCACTCGGGGACGAGCAGTACTTC
CASSPLGDEQYF
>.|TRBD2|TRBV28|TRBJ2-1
TGTGCCAGCAGTTTTTCCGGGAGGGCCGTCTACAATGAGCAGTTCTTC
CASSFSGRAVYNEQFF
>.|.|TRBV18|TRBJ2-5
TGTGCCAGCTCACCACCGGTACACGAGACCCAGTACTTC
CASSPPVHETQYF
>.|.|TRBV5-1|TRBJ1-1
TGCGCCAGCAGCCGAACGCCGTCGCAGGACACTGAAGCTTTCTTT
CASSRTPSQDTEAFF
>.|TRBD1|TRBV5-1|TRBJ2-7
TGCGCCAGCAGCTTGGTGGTTCGGTATAGAGGACAGGGGGCAAACGAGCAGTACTTC
CASSLVVRYRGQGANEQYF
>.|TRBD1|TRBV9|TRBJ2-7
TGTGCCAGCAGCGCCCGACAGGGGGCGGACGAGCAGTACTTC
CASSARQGADEQYF
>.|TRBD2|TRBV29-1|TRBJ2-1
TGCAGCGTCGGGACTAGCGGGTCCTACAATGAGCAGTTCTTC
CSVGTSGSYNEQFF
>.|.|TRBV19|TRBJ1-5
TGTGCCAGTAGGAACAGTGACTATAGCGGGCCCCAGCATTTT
CASRNSDYSGPQHF
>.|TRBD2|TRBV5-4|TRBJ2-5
TGTGCCAGCAGCTTGTTCGCTAGCGGCCAAGAGACCCAGTACTTC
CASSLFASGQETQYF
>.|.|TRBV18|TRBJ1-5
TGTGCCAGCTCACCACTCGGGCGGGGAATGGGCAATCAGCCCCAGCATTTT
CASSPLGRGMGNQPQHF
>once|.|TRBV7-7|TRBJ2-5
TGTGCCAGGGGCGTAGAGACCCAGTACTTC
CARGVETQYF
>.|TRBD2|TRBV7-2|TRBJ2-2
TGTGCCAGCAGCCTTCTGGCGGGGGGGCAAACCGGGGAGCTGTTTTTT
CASSLLAGGQTGELFF
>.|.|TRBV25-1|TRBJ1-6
TGTGCCAGCAGTGAGTACAGGAATTCACCCCTCCACTTT
CASSEYRNSPLHF
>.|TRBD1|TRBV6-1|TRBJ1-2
TGTGCCAGCAGTCTGACAGGGACTACCTATGGCTACACCTTC
CASSLTGTTYGYTF
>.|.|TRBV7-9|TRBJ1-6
TGTGCCAGCAGCCGGGGAAATTCACCCCTCCACTTT
CASSRGNSPLHF
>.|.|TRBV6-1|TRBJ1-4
TGTGCCAGCAGTGAGGGATGGGAAGAAAAACTGTTTTTT
CASSEGWEEKLFF